This TCR beta chain was sequenced for a study of cytomegalovirus exposure and HLA in healthy donors. About the study: In an earlier analysis, 90 million to 130 million unique TCR beta sequences were found from 150 million to 200 million T cells. Caucasian-associated ancestry cluster membership applied to less than 85% of several hundred genotyped donors. The study, taken as a whole, reports: Among the most significant clusters, several appeared linked to common viral pathogens in a later analysis. As a later analysis showed, a missense DCLRE1C variant was linked to trimming of TCR beta V- and J-genes.

Worth noting for this clone: Its cognate antigen is unknown.

This CDR3 spans 15 amino acids. Losses at the gene ends were 0 bases for V and 4 bases for J; bases not matched to a gene: 3. Germline CDR1 is SGDLS and CDR2 is YYNGEE. The PCR was carried out with 60 Vbeta primers and 13 Jbeta primers. This table comes from immunoSEQ multiplex PCR, and its TCRdb copy is limited to in-frame clones, with some not included. The data hold 150,000 to 200,000 clones, with about three quarters observed a single time. Sequences were obtained from PBMCs. V and J are TRBV9 and TRBJ2-5; 10 nucleotides match TRBD1. The TCR was taken from a woman under 40 in good health and CMV-seropositive. CDR3 DNA: TGTGCCAGCAGCGTAGGACAGGGGGCGGGAGAGACCCAGTACTTC. It yields the protein CASSVGQGAGETQYF. The whole variable domain, filled in from reference TRBV9 and TRBJ2-5, reads DSGVTQTPKHLITATGQRVTLRCSPRSGDLSVYWYQQSLDQGLQFLIQYYNGEERAKGNILERFSAQQFPDLHSELNLSSLELGDSALYFCASSVGQGAGETQYFGPGTRLLVL.